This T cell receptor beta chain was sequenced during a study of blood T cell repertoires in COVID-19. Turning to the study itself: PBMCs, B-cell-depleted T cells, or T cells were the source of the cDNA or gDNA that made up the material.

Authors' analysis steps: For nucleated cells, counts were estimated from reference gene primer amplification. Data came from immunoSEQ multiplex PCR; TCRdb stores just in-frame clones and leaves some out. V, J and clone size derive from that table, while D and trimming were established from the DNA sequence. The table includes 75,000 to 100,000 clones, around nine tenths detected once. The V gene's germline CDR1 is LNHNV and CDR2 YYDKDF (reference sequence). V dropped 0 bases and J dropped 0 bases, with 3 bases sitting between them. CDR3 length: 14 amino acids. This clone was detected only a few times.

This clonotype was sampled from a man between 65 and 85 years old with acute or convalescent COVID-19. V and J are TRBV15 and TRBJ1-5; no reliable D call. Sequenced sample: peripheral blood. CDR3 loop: CATSRDYSNQPQHF. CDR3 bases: TGTGCCACCAGCAGAGATTATAGCAATCAGCCCCAGCATTTT. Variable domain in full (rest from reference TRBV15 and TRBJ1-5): DAMVIQNPRYQVTQFGKPVTLSCSQTLNHNVMYWYQQKSSQAPKLLFHYYDKDFNNEADTPDNFQSRRPNTSFCFLDIRSPGLGDTAMYLCATSRDYSNQPQHFGDGTRLSIL.